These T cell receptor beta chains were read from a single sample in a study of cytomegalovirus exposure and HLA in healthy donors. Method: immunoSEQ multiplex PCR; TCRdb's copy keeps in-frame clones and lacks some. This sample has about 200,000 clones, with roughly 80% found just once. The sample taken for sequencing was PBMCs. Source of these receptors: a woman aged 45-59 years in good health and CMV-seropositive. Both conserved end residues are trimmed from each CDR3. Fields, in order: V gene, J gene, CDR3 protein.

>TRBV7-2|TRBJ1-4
ASSFVPTPNNEKLF
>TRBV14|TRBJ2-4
ASSQGQGFDIQY
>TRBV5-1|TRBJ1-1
ASSLAKQGDTEAF
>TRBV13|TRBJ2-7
ASSTERGSGYEQY
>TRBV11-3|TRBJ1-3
ASSKTGDSGNTIY
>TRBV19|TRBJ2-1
ASSTVDEQF
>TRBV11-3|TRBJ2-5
ASSPNGETQY
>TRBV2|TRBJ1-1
ASRAGTGYTEAF
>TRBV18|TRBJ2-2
ASSPFDRVSGAGELF
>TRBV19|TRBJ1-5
ASSIPDRGLGPQH
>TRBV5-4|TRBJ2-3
ASSLLGFAGDTQY
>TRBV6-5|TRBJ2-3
ASSYGGLAADTQY
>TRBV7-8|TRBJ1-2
ASSLLLGRAGYGYT
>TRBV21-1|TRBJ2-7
ASSKGETRDAHEQY
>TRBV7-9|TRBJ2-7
ASSLGSVTYEQY
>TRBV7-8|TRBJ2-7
ASSFSGSFGEQY
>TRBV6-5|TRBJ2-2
ASSETGTGELF
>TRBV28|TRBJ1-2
ASSYPTGLSYGYT
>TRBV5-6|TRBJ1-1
ASSLVPSQRTEAF
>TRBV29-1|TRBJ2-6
SVALGLAGGPGGANVLT
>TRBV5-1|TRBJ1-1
ASSLEAGPEAF
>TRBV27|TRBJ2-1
ASSLGTGGYNEQF